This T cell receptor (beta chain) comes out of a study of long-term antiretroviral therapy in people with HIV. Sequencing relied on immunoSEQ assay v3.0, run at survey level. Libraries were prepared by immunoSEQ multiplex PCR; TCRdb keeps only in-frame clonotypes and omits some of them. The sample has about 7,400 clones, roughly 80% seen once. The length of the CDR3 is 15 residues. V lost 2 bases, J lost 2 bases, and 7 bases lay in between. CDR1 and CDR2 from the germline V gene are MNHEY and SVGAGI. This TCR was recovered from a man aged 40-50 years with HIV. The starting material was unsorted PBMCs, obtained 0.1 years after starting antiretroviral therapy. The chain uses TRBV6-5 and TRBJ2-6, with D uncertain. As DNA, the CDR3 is TGTGCCAGCAGTTACCGTGGGGCTGGGGCCAACGTCCTGACTTTC. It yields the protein CASSYRGAGANVLTF.